The 16 T cell receptor beta chains presented below share a single source sample, sequenced in a study of cytomegalovirus exposure and HLA in healthy donors. PCR employed 60 Vbeta and 13 Jbeta primers. Data came from immunoSEQ multiplex PCR; TCRdb stores just in-frame clones and leaves some out. The sample yields about 120,000 clones, around 82% seen once. Sequencing was carried out using PBMCs. Source of these receptors: a female donor in good health and CMV-seronegative.

J is TRBJ1-1 and V is TRBV7-9, with unresolved D. This CDR3 contains 17 residues. Germline CDR1 and CDR2: SEHNR and FQNEAQ (reference sequence). Trimming removed 2 bases from V and 0 bases from J, with 16 bases in between. The CDR3 DNA sequence: TGTGCCAGCAGCTTAAGTCGCCGGGAGGCGGTGAACACTGAAGCTTTCTTT. Its translation: CASSLSRREAVNTEAFF.

The V gene is TRBV14, the J gene TRBJ2-3; TRBD2 matches at 7 bases. V lost 4 bases to trimming and J lost 8 bases; unmatched junction nucleotides: 3. Germline loops: CDR1 SGHDN, CDR2 FVKESK. The CDR3 runs to 12 residues. Here the CDR3 DNA reads TGTGCCAGCAGCCGACTAGCTGGTACGCAGTATTTT. It is translated as CASSRLAGTQYF. The entire variable domain, with the rest obtained from reference TRBV14 and TRBJ2-3, is as follows: EAGVTQFPSHSVIEKGQTVTLRCDPISGHDNLYWYRRVMGKEIKFLLHFVKESKQDESGMPNNRFLAERTGGTYSTLKVQPAELEDSGVYFCASSRLAGTQYFGPGTRLTVL.

The chain combines TRBV18 with TRBJ2-5; TRBD2 is a possible D gene (6 bases). Germline assignment: CDR1 KGHSH and CDR2 LQKENI. The CDR3 is 17 residues long. The ends were cut back, 3 bases at V and 2 bases at J, with 19 bases in the middle. DNA of the CDR3: TGTGCCAGCTCACCCCAGGCGGGATCACGGCAGCAAGAGACCCAGTACTTC. Translation gives CASSPQAGSRQQETQYF.

This clone was counted once. V is TRBV2 and J is TRBJ2-2, with TRBD1 as a possible D gene (6 bases). The CDR3 loop spans 15 amino acids. With 4 bases removed from V and 4 bases from J, the gap between germline ends came to 13 bases. Germline CDR1 and CDR2: SNHLY and FYNNEI. The CDR3 nucleotides read TGTGCCAGCAGTGTTTGGGCAGGGGTCACCGGGGAGCTGTTTTTT. Its translation is CASSVWAGVTGELFF.

The CDR3, as DNA: TGCGCCAGCAGCTTGGGTGGGACTAGCGGGGGAGAGACCCAGTACTTC. This gives the protein CASSLGGTSGGETQYF. The V call is TRBV5-1, the J call TRBJ2-5, with TRBD2 matching over 14 bases. This CDR3 is 16 amino acids long. V lost 0 bases, J lost 4 bases, and 2 bases stayed unmatched. Looked up from germline, CDR1 is SGHRS and CDR2 is YFSETQ.

The CDR3, as DNA: TGTGCCAGCAGTTCGGCGGGAGTCGCGAACACCGGGGAGCTGTTTTTT. It yields the protein CASSSAGVANTGELFF. The rearrangement uses TRBV28 and TRBJ2-2; 7 nucleotides match TRBD2. The CDR3 is 16 residues long. Germline assignment: CDR1 MDHEN and CDR2 SYDVKM. Trimming cost V 4 bases and J 0 bases; bases outside gene matches: 5.

This rearrangement joins TRBV4-1 to TRBJ1-4; D may be TRBD1 (5 bases). The CDR3 has 16 amino acids. Trimming took 2 bases from V and 1 from J, leaving 11 bases between them. Germline loops: CDR1 MGHRA, CDR2 YSYEKL. CDR3 protein: CASSQNRQGTNEKLFF. The CDR3 DNA reads as TGCGCCAGCAGCCAAAACAGGCAGGGAACTAATGAAAAACTGTTTTTT.

This clone has only one observation. The chain uses TRBV19 and TRBJ2-7; 9 bases line up with TRBD2. CDR1 LNHDA and CDR2 SQIVND come from the germline V gene (reference sequence). V was clipped by 9 bases and J by 2 bases; unmatched bases: 8. The CDR3 consists of 14 residues. The CDR3: CASRDLAGTYEQYF. In nucleotides, the CDR3 is TGTGCCAGCAGAGACCTAGCGGGGACCTACGAGCAGTACTTC.

This sequence joins TRBV15 and TRBJ2-1; 8 nucleotides agree with TRBD2. CDR3 length: 16 residues. Germline lookup yields CDR1 LNHNV and CDR2 YYDKDF (reference sequence). J gave up 2 bases and V 1 base, and 4 bases lay outside the gene matches. The CDR3 spells CATSRVTSGPYNEQFF. CDR3 nucleotide sequence: TGTGCCACCAGCAGAGTTACTAGCGGCCCCTACAATGAGCAGTTCTTC.

This chain connects TRBV9 to TRBJ2-7; TRBD2 matches at 10 bases. The CDR3 sequence is 14 residues long. Germline V gives CDR1 SGDLS, CDR2 YYNGEE. Trimming took 4 bases from V and 1 from J; bases not matched to a gene: 2. CDR3 residues: CASSQTSGSYEQYF. CDR3 in DNA: TGTGCCAGCAGCCAGACTAGCGGGTCCTACGAGCAGTACTTC.

J is TRBJ1-1 and V is TRBV10-3; D gene ambiguous. V was trimmed by 0 bases and J by 1 base, leaving 6 bases between them. Germline lookup yields CDR1 ENHRY and CDR2 SYGVKD. The CDR3 runs 14 residues. The CDR3 loop is CAISESRENTEAFF. DNA of the CDR3: TGTGCCATCAGTGAGTCTCGGGAGAACACTGAAGCTTTCTTT.

The J gene is TRBJ1-2, the V gene TRBV11-2; D is perhaps TRBD1 (5 bases). CDR1 is SGHAT and CDR2 is FQNNGV in the germline V gene. The CDR3 has 14 residues. Trimming took 3 bases from V and 4 from J, leaving 12 bases between them. In DNA, the CDR3 is TGTGCCAGCAGCTTCCTGATGGGGGGCTATGGCTACACCTTC. Amino acid sequence: CASSFLMGGYGYTF.

The gene calls are TRBV30 and TRBJ1-1; 7 bases are shared with TRBD1. Trimming at V came to 4 bases and at J to 0 bases, leaving 2 bases not matched to a gene. Per the germline V gene, CDR1 is GTSNPN and CDR2 is SVGIG (reference sequence). This CDR3 contains 13 residues. The CDR3 DNA follows: TGTGCCTGGAAGGGACAGTTGAACACTGAAGCTTTCTTT. This sequence encodes CAWKGQLNTEAFF.

In its sample, this clone was seen a few times. This chain connects TRBV19 to TRBJ1-5, with 7 bases that match TRBD1. The V segment lost 3 bases and the J segment 9 bases; nucleotides outside the gene matches: 8. CDR1 is LNHDA and CDR2 is SQIVND in the germline V gene (reference sequence). This CDR3 spans 14 amino acids. DNA of the CDR3: TGTGCCAGTAGTATCCCGACAGGGTCTCTGCCCCAGCATTTT. This gives the protein CASSIPTGSLPQHF.

The chain has TRBV11-3 and TRBJ2-1; 12 bases align to TRBD2. This CDR3 is 16 amino acids long. Germline-derived CDR1 and CDR2 are SGHNT and YENEEA. The ends lost 1 base at V and 8 bases at J; junction bases unmatched: 6. CDR3 in amino acids: CASSLGTSGGRHEQFF. The CDR3 DNA is TGTGCCAGCAGCTTAGGTACTAGCGGGGGGCGTCATGAGCAGTTCTTC.

This clone was observed a few times. The J gene is TRBJ1-5, the V gene TRBV7-9; maybe TRBD1 (5 bases). The V and J ends lost 1 base and 0 bases respectively, with 10 bases between them. The CDR3 is made up of 16 amino acids. The V gene's germline CDR1 is SEHNR and CDR2 FQNEAQ (reference sequence). The CDR3 nucleotides are TGTGCCAGCAGCTTAGGTCCAGGGATTAGCAATCAGCCCCAGCATTTT. Translating gives CASSLGPGISNQPQHF.